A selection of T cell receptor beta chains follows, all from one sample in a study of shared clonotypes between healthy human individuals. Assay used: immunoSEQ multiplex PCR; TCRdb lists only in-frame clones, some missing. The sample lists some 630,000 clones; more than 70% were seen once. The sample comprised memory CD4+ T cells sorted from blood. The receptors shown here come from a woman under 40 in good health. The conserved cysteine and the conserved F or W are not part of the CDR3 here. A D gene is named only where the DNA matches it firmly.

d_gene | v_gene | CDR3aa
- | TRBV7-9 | ASSLASPANTGELF
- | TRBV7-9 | ASSLGAEQPQH
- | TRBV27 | ASSPSRETQY
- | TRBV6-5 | ASSYSRSGSYEQY
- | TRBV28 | ASSGPGTGGYT
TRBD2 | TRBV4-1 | ASSRLAGTSSYNEQF
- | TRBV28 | ASSRETDPGATEAF
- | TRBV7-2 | ASSSGPSGGEQY
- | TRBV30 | ALEGVNEKLF
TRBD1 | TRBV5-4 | ASGTGRSGGYT
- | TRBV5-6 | ASTGGWVYT
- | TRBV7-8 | ASSFSGAYEQY
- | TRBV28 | ASSTDSYEQY
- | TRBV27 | ASSLLGQETQY
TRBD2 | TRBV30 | AWRPSGSYNEQF
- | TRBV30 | AWTGDSNQPQH
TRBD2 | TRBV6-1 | ANSRSGISSEQY
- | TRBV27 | ASRALGGGETQY
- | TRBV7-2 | ASSSYHFNEQF
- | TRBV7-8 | ASSQLDSPYEQY
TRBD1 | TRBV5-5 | ASSFRTGPMGPMNTEAF
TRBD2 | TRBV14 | ASSQDSGLAGGGNEQF
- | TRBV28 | ASNRGKPQH
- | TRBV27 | ASSKQDSNQPQH